This T cell receptor beta chain was sequenced during a study of identifying expanded T cells in peripheral blood. The CDR3 has 19 residues. The germline V gene has CDR1 MDHEN and CDR2 SYDVKM. J was trimmed by 5 bases and V by 4 bases; bases with no gene match: 12. This clone appeared a few times. Antigen specificity is unknown. Profiling relied on immunoSEQ multiplex PCR, and the TCRdb table lists in-frame clones only, not all of them. The sample consists of under 85,000 clones, about 83% of them appearing once. Findings of the study overall: Across healthy donors, higher total template counts meant significantly greater approximately 2-week count variance. Differentially abundant clones: around 1.2 between replicates, 16.4 at roughly 15 days, approximately 19 at four.

Collection occurred without any documented infections or immune events in donors. Material for sequencing was blood. This rearrangement joins TRBV28 to TRBJ2-2, with 14 bases that match TRBD2. The TCR sequence derives from a person aged 18 to 75 in good health. As DNA, the CDR3 is TGTGCCAGCAGTTCATCAACGACTAGCGGGAGGGTAGGGACCGGGGAGCTGTTTTTT. It encodes CASSSSTTSGRVGTGELFF.